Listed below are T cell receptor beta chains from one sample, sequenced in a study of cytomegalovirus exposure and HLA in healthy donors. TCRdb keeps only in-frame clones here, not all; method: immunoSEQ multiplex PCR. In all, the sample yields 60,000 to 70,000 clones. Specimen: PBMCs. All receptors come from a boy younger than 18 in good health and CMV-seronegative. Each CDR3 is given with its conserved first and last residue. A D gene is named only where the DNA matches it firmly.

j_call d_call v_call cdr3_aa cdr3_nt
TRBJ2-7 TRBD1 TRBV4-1 CASSQLDRGEDEQYF TGCGCCAGCAGCCAGTTGGACAGGGGAGAGGACGAGCAGTACTTC
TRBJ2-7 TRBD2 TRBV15 CATKMAGATEQYF TGTGCCACCAAGATGGCGGGAGCTACGGAGCAGTACTTC
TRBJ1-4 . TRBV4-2 CASSHSVQGPNEKLFF TGTGCCAGCAGCCACAGCGTCCAGGGCCCCAATGAAAAACTGTTTTTT
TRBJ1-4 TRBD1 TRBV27 CASSFGTGVEKLFF TGTGCCAGCAGTTTCGGGACAGGGGTGGAAAAACTGTTTTTT
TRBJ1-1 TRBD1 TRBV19 CASSGLTGGIGEAFF TGTGCCAGTAGTGGCCTGACAGGGGGGATCGGCGAAGCTTTCTTT
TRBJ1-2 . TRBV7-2 CASSQGSGYTF TGTGCCAGCAGCCAGGGGAGTGGCTACACCTTC
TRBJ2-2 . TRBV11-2 CASTTGTGELFF TGTGCCAGCACCACCGGCACCGGGGAGCTGTTTTTT
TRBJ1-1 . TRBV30 CAWSVRGRLSTEAFF TGTGCCTGGAGTGTACGAGGGAGGCTATCCACTGAAGCTTTCTTT
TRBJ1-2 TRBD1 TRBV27 CASSGGTGYNGYTF TGTGCCAGCAGTGGAGGGACAGGGTATAATGGCTACACCTTC
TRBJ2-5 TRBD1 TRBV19 CASSTWTGGQETQYF TGTGCCAGTAGTACCTGGACAGGGGGTCAAGAGACCCAGTACTTC
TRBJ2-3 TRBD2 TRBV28 CASNTGGWAGTDTQYF TGTGCCAGCAACACGGGGGGTTGGGCGGGCACAGATACGCAGTATTTT
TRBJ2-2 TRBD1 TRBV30 CAGGGSAGGYTGELFF TGTGCCGGTGGGGGGTCGGCAGGGGGCTACACCGGGGAGCTGTTTTTT
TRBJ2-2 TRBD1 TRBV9 CASSLDRVPRELFF TGTGCCAGCAGCCTTGACAGGGTGCCGCGGGAGCTGTTTTTT
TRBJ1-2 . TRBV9 CASSVGVRPGDGYTF TGTGCCAGCAGCGTAGGGGTTAGGCCGGGGGATGGCTACACCTTC
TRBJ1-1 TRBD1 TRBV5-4 CASSLGTGGPAFF TGTGCCAGCAGCTTGGGGACAGGGGGCCCAGCTTTCTTT
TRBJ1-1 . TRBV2 CASSEVRQVNTEAFF TGTGCCAGCAGTGAAGTAAGACAGGTGAACACTGAAGCTTTCTTT
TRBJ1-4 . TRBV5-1 CASQIGDNEKLFF TGCGCCAGCCAAATCGGGGATAATGAAAAACTGTTTTTT
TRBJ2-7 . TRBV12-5 CASGTTGFPYEQYF TGTGCTAGTGGTACAACAGGGTTTCCCTACGAGCAGTACTTC